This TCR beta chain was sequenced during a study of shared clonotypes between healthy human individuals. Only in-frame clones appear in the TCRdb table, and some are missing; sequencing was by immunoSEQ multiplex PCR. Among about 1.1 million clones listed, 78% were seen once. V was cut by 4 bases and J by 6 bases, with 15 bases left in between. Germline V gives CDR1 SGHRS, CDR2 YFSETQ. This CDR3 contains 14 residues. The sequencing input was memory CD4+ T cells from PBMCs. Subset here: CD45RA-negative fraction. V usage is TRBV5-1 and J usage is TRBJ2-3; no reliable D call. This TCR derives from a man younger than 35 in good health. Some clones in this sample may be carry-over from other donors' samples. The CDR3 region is CASSMISMGDTQYF. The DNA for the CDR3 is TGCGCCAGCAGCATGATATCGATGGGGGATACGCAGTATTTT.